This is a list of T cell receptor beta chains from one sample in a study of radiotherapy plus CTLA-4 blockade in lung cancer. Generated by immunoSEQ multiplex PCR, the TCRdb table keeps only in-frame clones and is missing some. Among tens of thousands of clones listed, approximately 78% were seen once. The source material was peripheral blood, sampled from a patient treated with radiotherapy plus ipilimumab. The receptors stem from a human donor with non-small cell lung cancer that progressed on radiotherapy plus ipilimumab. Each CDR3 is given without its conserved first and last residue. D genes are given only for firm matches.

D	V	J	CDR3
TRBD1	TRBV6-5	TRBJ1-2	ASSRDSNYGYT
.	TRBV19	TRBJ2-3	ASSIAGLTDTQY
.	TRBV13	TRBJ2-1	ASSLDRVLHNEQF
.	TRBV2	TRBJ1-1	ASSTGMNTEAF
TRBD2	TRBV4-1	TRBJ2-3	ASSQSGGGTDTQY
.	TRBV5-6	TRBJ2-7	ASSLTQIRGSGNEQY
.	TRBV2	TRBJ1-6	ASSERRGLGSPLH
.	TRBV11-2	TRBJ2-2	ASSPLNTGELF
TRBD1	TRBV7-2	TRBJ2-5	ASSLGQGSKTQY
.	TRBV7-3	TRBJ1-1	ASSIGGNTEAF
TRBD1	TRBV6-1	TRBJ1-4	ASNLPGQGFEKLF
.	TRBV11-3	TRBJ2-3	ASSLGHRVPTDTQY
TRBD1	TRBV6-1	TRBJ2-3	ASTERRQGSTDTQY
.	TRBV4-1	TRBJ1-6	ASSHEGIRNSPLH
.	TRBV2	TRBJ2-7	ASSELEGDFSYEQY
.	TRBV19	TRBJ1-2	ILDYGYT
TRBD2	TRBV7-2	TRBJ2-2	ASSSRGEELF
TRBD2	TRBV5-1	TRBJ2-1	ASRATKLAGVTSSYNEQF
.	TRBV27	TRBJ1-5	ASREGQISNQPQH
TRBD1	TRBV7-2	TRBJ2-2	ASSSQGAMNTGELF
TRBD1	TRBV6-5	TRBJ1-1	ASSWTGDNTEAF
TRBD2	TRBV12-5	TRBJ2-2	ASGKSGGPTGELF
.	TRBV27	TRBJ2-7	ASSFNRRPDEQY
TRBD1	TRBV5-1	TRBJ2-7	ASATGTGSYEQY
TRBD1	TRBV5-6	TRBJ2-5	ASSRGSQGATETQY
.	TRBV7-2	TRBJ2-2	ASSLAGGHTGELF
TRBD1	TRBV6-1	TRBJ1-6	ASTGQGNSPLH
.	TRBV19	TRBJ2-2	ASSFGGIGELF
.	TRBV18	TRBJ1-1	ASSPLSPEAF
TRBD2	TRBV19	TRBJ2-3	ASSIGGGAADTQY
.	TRBV11-3	TRBJ2-1	ASSLGGAAQDEQF
TRBD2	TRBV7-2	TRBJ2-7	ASSPGGRRLGEQY
.	TRBV7-6	TRBJ1-1	ASSYGTLMNTEAF
TRBD2	TRBV2	TRBJ2-7	ASTELAGGPNPYEQY
TRBD2	TRBV5-1	TRBJ2-5	ASRLAGGYQETQY
.	TRBV7-3	TRBJ2-5	ASSLSTKETQY
.	TRBV7-8	TRBJ2-3	ASSPRLASSTDTQY
TRBD1	TRBV6-6	TRBJ1-1	ASSYSGTGTEAF
TRBD1	TRBV6-5	TRBJ2-1	ASRGQRFAEQF
.	TRBV2	TRBJ2-1	ASRSDTGSSYNEQF
TRBD1	TRBV6-5	TRBJ1-1	ASSDRVRNTEAF
.	TRBV5-4	TRBJ2-5	ASSSAGGSETQY
.	TRBV7-8	TRBJ1-1	ASSLGLTGWNTEAF
.	TRBV19	TRBJ1-4	ASSMGRLDSLF
.	TRBV6-5	TRBJ2-5	ASSPRTGGETQY
TRBD1	TRBV10-2	TRBJ2-5	ASSEQGQGGETQY
TRBD1	TRBV4-1	TRBJ2-7	ASSRPGQGHEQY
TRBD2	TRBV11-2	TRBJ2-5	ASSLGAGGTQETQY
TRBD2	TRBV4-3	TRBJ2-1	ASSVSGGAYNEQF
TRBD1	TRBV5-6	TRBJ1-6	ASSVLPGQGSPLH
TRBD1	TRBV7-9	TRBJ1-2	ASSLGAAGGNYGYT
.	TRBV7-2	TRBJ1-2	ASSLGSVYGYT
.	TRBV7-3	TRBJ1-6	ASSLDRNSPLH
TRBD2	TRBV7-2	TRBJ2-2	ASSLVASGGANTGELF
TRBD2	TRBV7-6	TRBJ2-1	ASSLEGSGGYNEQF